This TCR beta chain came from a study of control samples from healthy donors and cancer patients. The CDR3 runs 16 residues. The germline V and J ends were trimmed by 5 bases and 1 base, with 12 bases remaining between them. Germline CDR1 is SGHTA and CDR2 is FQGNSA. Data came from immunoSEQ multiplex PCR; TCRdb stores just in-frame clones and leaves some out. Of about 78,000 clones listed, about 89% were seen once; the top ten hold 7.5% to 8%. This receptor was identified in a woman aged 60-75 years in good health. Input material: blood. The chain has TRBV7-2 and TRBJ2-6, with D unclear. The CDR3, as DNA: TGTGCCAGCAGCCAGATATGGGTATCTGGGGCCAACGTCCTGACTTTC. It is translated as CASSQIWVSGANVLTF.